One and the same sample provided the 25 T cell receptor beta chains below, sequenced in a study of blood T cell repertoires in COVID-19. Sequencing used immunoSEQ multiplex PCR; TCRdb keeps in-frame clones, though not all of them. This table holds approximately 280,000 clones, roughly 85% found once. Sequencing was carried out using PBMCs or T cells enriched from blood (not recorded which). Receptors originate from a woman aged 45 to 65 who had recovered from COVID-19.

The V call is TRBV12-5, the J call TRBJ1-1; tentative D call: TRBD1 (5 bases). CDR1 and CDR2 from the germline V gene are LGHNT and FRNRAP. The CDR3 runs 15 residues. V lost 3 bases, J lost 0 bases, and 11 bases lay in between. The CDR3 DNA is TGTGCTAGTGGTTTTGAGCAGGGTATGAACACTGAAGCTTTCTTT. Translating gives CASGFEQGMNTEAFF.

The chain links TRBV11-2 to TRBJ1-4, with D possibly matching TRBD1 (5 bases). The CDR3 is 14 amino acids. CDR1 SGHAT and CDR2 FQNNGV come from the germline V gene. Trimming took off 1 base at V and 7 bases at J, with 10 bases between the two ends. The CDR3 region is CASSLAPRAEKLFF. The CDR3 bases are TGTGCCAGCAGCTTAGCCCCCAGGGCTGAAAAACTGTTTTTT.

The gene calls are TRBV27 and TRBJ1-5, with 8 bases that match TRBD1. Trimming removed 4 bases from V and 10 bases from J; junction bases left unmatched: 9. Germline loops: CDR1 MNHEY, CDR2 SMNVEV (reference sequence). The CDR3 extends over 14 amino acids. In nucleotides, the CDR3 is TGTGCCAGCAGTTCCCAGGACAGGGTTCATCCCCAGCATTTT. Translation: CASSSQDRVHPQHF.

This chain uses TRBV30 with TRBJ1-3, with no clear D. CDR3 length: 15 amino acids. The germline gives CDR1 GTSNPN, CDR2 SVGIG (reference sequence). Between the trimmed V and J ends, which lost 4 bases and 0 bases, there was a span of 13 bases. The CDR3 sequence is CAWTPHINSGNTIYF. The DNA of the CDR3 is TGTGCCTGGACCCCCCACATTAACTCTGGAAACACCATATATTTT.

The genes are TRBV30 and TRBJ1-5, with 10 nucleotides matching TRBD1. Looked up from germline, CDR1 is GTSNPN and CDR2 is SVGIG (reference sequence). J lost 4 bases, V lost 0 bases, and 9 bases had no gene match. The CDR3 totals 17 residues. Written as DNA, the CDR3 is TGTGCCTGGAGTGTACAAAGGACAGGGGGAGAAAATCAGCCCCAGCATTTT. Translated: CAWSVQRTGGENQPQHF.

The chain uses TRBV7-2 and TRBJ1-3; 7 bases align to TRBD1. CDR3 size: 14 residues. The V and J ends lost 5 bases and 3 bases, in that order; junction bases with no gene match: 4. The germline V gene encodes CDR1 SGHTA and CDR2 FQGNSA. This CDR3 is CASSRQGGGNTIYF. The CDR3, as DNA: TGTGCCAGCAGCAGACAGGGAGGTGGAAACACCATATATTTT.

This chain uses TRBV29-1 with TRBJ2-2; no clear D. V lost 3 bases and J lost 0, with 11 bases in between. From germline, CDR1 is SQVTM and CDR2 ANQGSEA. The CDR3 is 15 amino acids. The CDR3 loop reads CSVDLPASNTGELFF. DNA of the CDR3: TGCAGCGTTGACCTACCTGCTTCGAACACCGGGGAGCTGTTTTTT.

This chain joins TRBV2 and TRBJ2-1; no definite D call. Trimming removed 4 bases at V and 8 bases at J, with 6 bases between. Germline V gene data show CDR1 as SNHLY and CDR2 as FYNNEI. The CDR3 covers 11 residues. Here the CDR3 DNA reads TGTGCCAGCAGTGGAAGCTATGAGCAGTTCTTC. Translating gives CASSGSYEQFF.

Here the CDR3 DNA reads TGTGCCAGCAGCTCAGGACTGGGCAATCAGCCCCAGCATTTT. It is translated as CASSSGLGNQPQHF. V gene TRBV5-5 combines with J gene TRBJ1-5; D gene ambiguous. CDR3 length equals 14 residues. The germline CDR1 and CDR2 sequences are SGHKS and YYEKEE (reference sequence). Trimming removed 3 bases at V and 2 bases at J, with 9 bases between.

A single count supports this clone. The rearrangement uses TRBV7-2 and TRBJ1-2; 9 bases fit TRBD1. CDR1 SGHTA and CDR2 FQGNSA come from the germline V gene. After removal of 0 bases from V and 7 bases from J, the junction contained 9 bases not matched to a gene. This CDR3 is built from 16 residues. The CDR3 region is CASSLARNRGLRGYTF. The CDR3 nucleotides read TGTGCCAGCAGCTTAGCGCGGAACAGGGGGCTGCGTGGCTACACCTTC.

The chain carries TRBV19 and TRBJ1-5, with D perhaps TRBD1 (6 bases). Germline lookup yields CDR1 LNHDA and CDR2 SQIVND (reference sequence). Trimming took off 1 base at V and 0 bases at J, with 22 bases between the two ends. The CDR3 runs to 20 residues. The CDR3 DNA reads TGTGCCAGTAGTATAGGTTTTGTTTGGGGACACCAGTTTAGCAATCAGCCCCAGCATTTT. Translating gives CASSIGFVWGHQFSNQPQHF.

This clone was detected once. This rearrangement joins TRBV4-1 to TRBJ1-6, with D possibly TRBD1 on 6 matching bases. The CDR3 totals 18 residues. Looked up from germline, CDR1 is MGHRA and CDR2 is YSYEKL. V lost 2 bases, J lost 11 bases, and 25 bases lay in between. CDR3 loop: CASSQWATGTTGVTPLHF. The CDR3, as DNA: TGCGCCAGCAGCCAATGGGCTACAGGGACAACCGGGGTTACACCCCTCCACTTT.

The chain links TRBV7-2 to TRBJ1-5; D remains unclear. The CDR3 covers 15 residues. Trimming removed 7 bases at V and 1 base at J, with 14 bases between. Germline CDR1 SGHTA, CDR2 FQGNSA. CDR3 in DNA: TGTGCCAGCACCCGGGCCGGGGTGAGCAATCAGCCCCAGCATTTT. Protein product: CASTRAGVSNQPQHF.

This clone was detected only once. This sequence joins TRBV3-1 (or the pseudogene TRBV3-2) and TRBJ2-1; 8 nucleotides match TRBD2. Trimming took 0 bases from V and 5 from J; bases not matched to a gene: 9. CDR3 size: 17 residues. Per the germline V gene, CDR1 is LGHDT and CDR2 is YNNKEL (reference sequence). CDR3 in DNA: TGTGCCAGCAGCCAAGATCGGCCCGGGAGGGCAAACAATGAGCAGTTCTTC. Translating it yields CASSQDRPGRANNEQFF.

The V call is TRBV27, the J call TRBJ2-7; D not certain. Germline V gene data show CDR1 as MNHEY and CDR2 as SMNVEV (reference sequence). Deletions cut 0 bases from V and 5 bases from J, with 17 bases between. The CDR3 contains 16 residues. In nucleotides, the CDR3 is TGTGCCAGCAGTTTATCGGGCAGTCAATTGGCCCACGAGCAGTACTTC. This translates into CASSLSGSQLAHEQYF.

This clone was observed a handful of times. Other DNA sequences from this sample encode an identical CDR3 as well. The rearrangement links TRBV6-5 to TRBJ2-3; D is ambiguous. This CDR3 has 12 amino acids. CDR1 and CDR2 (germline): MNHEY, SVGAGI. The germline V and J ends were trimmed by 7 bases and 2 bases, with 7 bases remaining between them. The CDR3 loop is CASTGNTDTQYF. The CDR3 DNA reads TGTGCCAGCACTGGCAACACAGATACGCAGTATTTT.

The J gene is TRBJ2-1, the V gene TRBV7-2, with D perhaps TRBD2 (5 bases). Germline loops: CDR1 SGHTA, CDR2 FQGNSA. Trimming stripped 3 bases from V and 0 bases from J, with 15 bases between. The length of the CDR3 is 17 residues. This CDR3 is CASSLRLYTSSYNEQFF. CDR3 DNA: TGTGCCAGCAGCTTGAGGCTTTATACTAGCTCCTACAATGAGCAGTTCTTC.

The chain recombines TRBV7-2 with TRBJ2-1; D might be TRBD2 (6 bases). Looked up from germline, CDR1 is SGHTA and CDR2 is FQGNSA. V lost 1 base, J lost 9 bases, and 10 bases lay in between. The length of the CDR3 is 13 residues. The CDR3 nucleotides are TGTGCCAGCAGCTTAGTACGGACTACTGAGCAGTTCTTC. It encodes CASSLVRTTEQFF.

The V and J genes are TRBV10-3 and TRBJ2-7; 11 bases align to TRBD2. Germline V CDR1 and CDR2: ENHRY, SYGVKD. Trimming took 7 bases from V and 0 from J; bases not matched to a gene: 11. The CDR3 sequence is 17 residues long. CDR3 loop: CAITAGLAGENSYEQYF. DNA for the CDR3: TGTGCCATCACAGCAGGACTAGCGGGTGAGAACTCCTACGAGCAGTACTTC.

In its sample, this clone was seen once. The chain uses TRBV6-5 and TRBJ2-2; TRBD1 agrees at 7 bases. This CDR3 is built from 15 residues. V was pared by 7 bases and J by 2 bases, with 7 bases of the junction left unmatched. Germline V lookup: CDR1 MNHEY, CDR2 SVGAGI. CDR3 coding DNA: TGTGCCAGCACCCCACAGGGGTCTAACACCGGGGAGCTGTTTTTT. Its protein product is CASTPQGSNTGELFF.

This rearrangement joins TRBV12-3 or TRBV12-4 to TRBJ1-1; no clear D gene. V dropped 6 bases and J dropped 2 bases, with 10 bases sitting between them. The CDR3 spans 13 residues. CDR3 sequence reads: CASSTASNTEAFF. CDR3 nucleotide sequence: TGTGCCAGCAGCACAGCCTCTAACACTGAAGCTTTCTTT.

CDR3 in amino acids: CASSLTRPSTDTQYF. CDR3 DNA: TGTGCCAGCAGTCTAACTAGACCTAGCACAGATACGCAGTATTTT. V gene TRBV6-5 combines with J gene TRBJ2-3; tentative D call: TRBD2 (5 bases). The germline CDR1 and CDR2 sequences are MNHEY and SVGAGI. This CDR3 has 15 residues. The germline V and J ends were trimmed by 5 bases and 0 bases, with 12 bases remaining between them.

The CDR3 nucleotides read TGTGCCAGCAGCTTAAGATTCTCTAGGGGTCCGGGCACAGATACGCAGTATTTT. This translates into CASSLRFSRGPGTDTQYF. The chain uses TRBV7-9 and TRBJ2-3; weak D call: TRBD1 (5 bases). The length of the CDR3 is 18 residues. V shed 2 bases and J shed 1 base, with 19 bases lying between them. Germline CDR1 SEHNR, CDR2 FQNEAQ (reference sequence).

The chain joins TRBV3-1 (or the pseudogene TRBV3-2) to TRBJ2-2; 7 bases match TRBD1. The V and J ends lost 4 bases and 1 base, in that order; junction bases with no gene match: 12. The CDR3 has 18 amino acids. The germline V gene has CDR1 LGHDT and CDR2 YNNKEL (reference sequence). The CDR3 nucleotides read TGTGCCAGCAGCCCCGGGACAGCCCCCCGAAGGAACACCGGGGAGCTGTTTTTT. Its translation is CASSPGTAPRRNTGELFF.

The chain uses TRBV30 and TRBJ1-3, with D tentatively TRBD1 (6 bases). The CDR3 extends over 15 amino acids. CDR1 is GTSNPN and CDR2 is SVGIG in the germline V gene (reference sequence). Deletions cut 5 bases from V and 0 bases from J, with 14 bases between. The CDR3 coding sequence is TGTGCCTGGGGCCCGGGACATTACTCTGGAAACACCATATATTTT. It yields the protein CAWGPGHYSGNTIYF.